These T cell receptor beta chains were read from a single sample in a study of cytomegalovirus exposure and HLA in healthy donors. TCRdb's copy holds only in-frame clones and misses some; the assay was immunoSEQ multiplex PCR. This table has hundreds of thousands of clones, 75% to 90% appearing once. The sample was PBMCs. These receptors were taken from a boy younger than 10 in good health and CMV-seronegative. Both conserved end residues are trimmed from each CDR3. Only some rows state a clone size, as once, few, many or a class for expanded clones.

abundance | v_gene | CDR3aa
. | TRBV29-1 | SVDGDGANVLT
. | TRBV6-5 | ASSYTAPGLAETQY
. | TRBV6-1 | ASTPFGLAEYEQY
. | TRBV6-5 | ASSYEGGRAYEQY
. | TRBV7-8 | ASSSKAGAGYEQY
once | TRBV29-1 | SVDAGPWLGNTIY
. | TRBV18 | ASSPRDRDNSPLH
once | TRBV30 | AWAPPSGGLEQY
. | TRBV2 | ADGKKAGYNEQF
. | TRBV13 | ASSLIRRGLAGLSSYNEQF
few | TRBV6-5 | ASSYSYLTGQETQY
once | TRBV25-1 | ASNGGTVYGYT
. | TRBV9 | ASSAAGLGANVLT
. | TRBV6-6 | AILQGVGYEQY
. | TRBV5-1 | ASSPWTMGNEKLF
. | TRBV27 | ASSVGRGRIISPLH
. | TRBV19 | ASSLGQNTEAF
. | TRBV7-3 | ASSLNPPGSTDTQY
. | TRBV19 | ASSPTGKTAKNIQY
. | TRBV7-9 | ASSLNGGAGEAF
. | TRBV30 | ACGQGRTSGNTGELF
few | TRBV4-1 | ASSSTGQSNEKLF
few | TRBV4-1 | ASSRQMNTEAF
. | TRBV29-1 | SVKQGIQETQY
. | TRBV9 | ASSVEPGGNTIY
few | TRBV30 | AWSAGGFSYEQY
. | TRBV6-1 | ASSESGGNSPLH
. | TRBV19 | ASSIRRQEGQPQH